The source of this TCR beta chain is a study of T-cell reconstitution after alpha-beta-depleted transplantation in children. There are 12 residues in the CDR3. Per germline, CDR1 ENHRY and CDR2 SYGVKD. Trimming took off 11 bases at V and 4 bases at J, with 14 bases between the two ends. General study findings and limits: Counts and diversity of T cells one year after transplant came mostly from newly produced T cells.

At least ten counts were recorded for this clonotype. As yet, its antigen is unknown. Unique molecular identifiers were incorporated when the TCRbeta library was constructed. TCRdb fed the PCR reads into MiXCR, producing one record per CDR3 protein. The sample records a few hundred thousand distinct CDR3 sequences, approximately 7.3% being singletons. The sequence derives from a female patient aged 2 to 10 who had a stem cell transplant for Fanconi anemia, so the T cells may come from the graft donor. The input for sequencing was peripheral blood, taken 360 days after TCRalphabeta/CD19-depleted stem cell transplant. V is TRBV10-3 and J is TRBJ1-2, with a weak D call TRBD1 (6 bases). CDR3 in DNA: TGTGCCCTAAAGAGAGGGGGCTATGGCTACACCTTC. This encodes CALKRGGYGYTF.